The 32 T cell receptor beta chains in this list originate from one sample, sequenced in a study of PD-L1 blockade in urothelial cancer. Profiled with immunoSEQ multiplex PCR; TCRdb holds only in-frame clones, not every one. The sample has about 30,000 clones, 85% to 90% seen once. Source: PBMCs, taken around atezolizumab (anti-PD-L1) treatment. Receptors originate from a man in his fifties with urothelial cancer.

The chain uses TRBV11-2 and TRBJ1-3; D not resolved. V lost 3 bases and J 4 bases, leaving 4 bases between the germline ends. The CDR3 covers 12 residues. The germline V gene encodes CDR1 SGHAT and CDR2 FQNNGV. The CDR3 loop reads CASSLGGNTIYF. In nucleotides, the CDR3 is TGTGCCAGCAGCTTGGGCGGAAACACCATATATTTT. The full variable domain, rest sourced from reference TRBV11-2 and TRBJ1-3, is EAGVAQSPRYKIIEKRQSVAFWCNPISGHATLYWYQQILGQGPKLLIQFQNNGVVDDSQLPKDRFSAERLKGVDSTLKIQPAKLEDSAVYLCASSLGGNTIYFGEGSWLTVV.

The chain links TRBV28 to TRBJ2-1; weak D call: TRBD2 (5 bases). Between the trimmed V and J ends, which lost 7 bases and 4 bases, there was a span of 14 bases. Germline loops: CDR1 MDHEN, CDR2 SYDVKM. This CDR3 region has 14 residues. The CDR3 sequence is CASMSGNRYNEQFF. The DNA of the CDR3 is TGTGCCAGCATGAGCGGAAACCGGTACAATGAGCAGTTCTTC.

CDR3 sequence (DNA): TGTGCCAGCAGCCGTGGACTAGGGGCAGATACGCAGTATTTT. It codes for CASSRGLGADTQYF. This sequence joins TRBV6-5 and TRBJ2-3; 7 bases fit TRBD2. CDR3 length: 14 residues. Per germline, CDR1 MNHEY and CDR2 SVGAGI. The V segment lost 6 bases and the J segment 4 bases; nucleotides outside the gene matches: 7.

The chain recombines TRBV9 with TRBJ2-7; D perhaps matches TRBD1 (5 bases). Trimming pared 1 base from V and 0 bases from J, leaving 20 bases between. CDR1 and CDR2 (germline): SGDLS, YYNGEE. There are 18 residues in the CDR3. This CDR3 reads CASSVSADTTGGSYEQYF. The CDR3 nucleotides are TGTGCCAGCAGCGTATCCGCGGATACCACAGGCGGCTCCTACGAGCAGTACTTC.

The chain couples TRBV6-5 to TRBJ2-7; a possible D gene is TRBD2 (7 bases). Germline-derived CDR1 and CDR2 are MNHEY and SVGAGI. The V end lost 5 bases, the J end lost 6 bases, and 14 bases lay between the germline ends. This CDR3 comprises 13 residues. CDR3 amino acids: CASSTGGGVEQYF. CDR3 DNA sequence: TGTGCCAGCAGTACTGGGGGGGGCGTCGAGCAGTACTTC.

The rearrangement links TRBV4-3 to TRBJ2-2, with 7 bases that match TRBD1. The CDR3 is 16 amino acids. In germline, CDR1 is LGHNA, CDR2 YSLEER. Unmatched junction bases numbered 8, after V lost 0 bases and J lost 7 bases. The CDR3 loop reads CASSQESPGGSGELFF. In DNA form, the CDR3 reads TGCGCCAGCAGCCAAGAGAGTCCAGGGGGAAGCGGGGAGCTGTTTTTT.

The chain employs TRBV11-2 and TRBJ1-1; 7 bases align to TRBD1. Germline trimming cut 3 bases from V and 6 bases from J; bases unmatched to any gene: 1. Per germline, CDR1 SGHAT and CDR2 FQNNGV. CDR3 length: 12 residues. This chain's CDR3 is CASSLDRSEAFF. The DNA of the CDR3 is TGTGCCAGCAGCTTGGACAGGTCTGAAGCTTTCTTT.

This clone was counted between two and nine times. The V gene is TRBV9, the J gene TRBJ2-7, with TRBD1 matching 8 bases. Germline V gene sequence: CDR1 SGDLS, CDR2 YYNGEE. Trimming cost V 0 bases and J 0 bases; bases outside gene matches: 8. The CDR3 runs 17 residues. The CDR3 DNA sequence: TGTGCCAGCAGCGTAGTCTCCTGGGACAGGCACTCCTACGAGCAGTACTTC. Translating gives CASSVVSWDRHSYEQYF.

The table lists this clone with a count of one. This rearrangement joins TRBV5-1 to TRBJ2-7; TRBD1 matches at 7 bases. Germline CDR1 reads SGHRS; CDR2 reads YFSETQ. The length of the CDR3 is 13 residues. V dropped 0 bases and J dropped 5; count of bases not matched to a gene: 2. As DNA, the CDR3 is TGCGCCAGCAGCTTGGAGGGGGCAGACGAGCAGTACTTC. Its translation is CASSLEGADEQYF.

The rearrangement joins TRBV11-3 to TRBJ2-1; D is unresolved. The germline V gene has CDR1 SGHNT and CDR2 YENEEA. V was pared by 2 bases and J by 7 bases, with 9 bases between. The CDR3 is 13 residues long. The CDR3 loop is CASSLSLSNEQFF. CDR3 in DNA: TGTGCCAGCAGCTTAAGTCTCAGTAATGAGCAGTTCTTC.

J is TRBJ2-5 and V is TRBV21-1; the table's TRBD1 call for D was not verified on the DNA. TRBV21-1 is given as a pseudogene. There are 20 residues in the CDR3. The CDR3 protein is CATNASFPDRGREGAETQYF. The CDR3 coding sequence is TGTGCCACCAACGCGAGCTTTCCGGACAGGGGGCGCGAGGGAGCAGAGACCCAGTACTTC.

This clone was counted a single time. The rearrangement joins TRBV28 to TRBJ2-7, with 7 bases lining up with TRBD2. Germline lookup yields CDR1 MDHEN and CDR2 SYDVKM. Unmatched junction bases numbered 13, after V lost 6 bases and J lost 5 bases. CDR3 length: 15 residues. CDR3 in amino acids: CASRGQRGRVNEQYF. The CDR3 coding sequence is TGTGCCAGCAGAGGCCAGCGGGGCCGGGTTAACGAGCAGTACTTC.

The CDR3 reads CASRQDRVHGYTF. CDR3 sequence (DNA): TGTGCCAGCAGACAGGACAGGGTACATGGCTACACCTTC. The V call is TRBV6-5, the J call TRBJ1-2, with 8 positions matching TRBD1. Germline loops: CDR1 MNHEY, CDR2 SVGAGI. The J segment lost 6 bases and the V segment lost 6 bases, leaving 6 bases of the junction unmatched. The CDR3 consists of 13 residues.

DNA of the CDR3: TGTGCCAGCAGCCAGAGACTGGCCCCCAATGAGCAGTTCTTC. Translated: CASSQRLAPNEQFF. The chain has TRBV4-2 and TRBJ2-1; D is ambiguous. Trimming cost V 3 bases and J 6 bases, with 12 bases left between them. This CDR3 has 14 amino acids. Germline V CDR1 and CDR2: LGHNA, YNFKEQ.

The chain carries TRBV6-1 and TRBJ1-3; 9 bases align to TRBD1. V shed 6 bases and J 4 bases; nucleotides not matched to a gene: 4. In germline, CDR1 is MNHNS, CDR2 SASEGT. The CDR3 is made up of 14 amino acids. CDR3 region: CASRGQGPGNTIYF. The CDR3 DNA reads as TGTGCCAGCAGGGGACAGGGTCCCGGAAACACCATATATTTT.

CDR3 sequence (DNA): TGTGCCAGCAGCGTGGGAGGAGGAGATACGCAGTATTTT. Translation gives CASSVGGGDTQYF. This sequence joins TRBV9 and TRBJ2-3, with D tentatively TRBD2 (6 bases). V was cut by 2 bases and J by 5 bases, with 9 bases left in between. There are 13 residues in the CDR3. CDR1 is SGDLS, CDR2 YYNGEE, per germline.

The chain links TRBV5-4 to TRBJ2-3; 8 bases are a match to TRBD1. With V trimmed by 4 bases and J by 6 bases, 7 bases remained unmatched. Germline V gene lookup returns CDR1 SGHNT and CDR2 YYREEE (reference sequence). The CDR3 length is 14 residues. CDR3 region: CASSPDRVGDTQYF. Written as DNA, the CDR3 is TGTGCCAGCAGCCCGGACAGGGTGGGGGATACGCAGTATTTT.

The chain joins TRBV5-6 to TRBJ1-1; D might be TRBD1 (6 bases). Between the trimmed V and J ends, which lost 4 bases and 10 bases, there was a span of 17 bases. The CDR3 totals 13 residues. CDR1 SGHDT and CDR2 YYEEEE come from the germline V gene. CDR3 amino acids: CASSPDSRGGAFF. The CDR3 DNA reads TGTGCCAGCAGCCCGGACAGCCGCGGTGGAGCTTTCTTT.

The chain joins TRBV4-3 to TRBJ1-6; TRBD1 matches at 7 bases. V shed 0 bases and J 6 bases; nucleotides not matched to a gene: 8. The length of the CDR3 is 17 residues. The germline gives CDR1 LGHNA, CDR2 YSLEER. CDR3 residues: CASSQESSDRANSPLHF. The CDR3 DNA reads TGCGCCAGCAGCCAAGAGTCATCCGACAGGGCTAATTCACCCCTCCACTTT.

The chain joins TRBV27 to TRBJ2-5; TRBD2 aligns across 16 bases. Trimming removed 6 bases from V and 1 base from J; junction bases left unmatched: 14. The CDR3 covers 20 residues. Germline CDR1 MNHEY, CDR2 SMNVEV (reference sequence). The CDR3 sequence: CASSRTPGTSGGGIQETQYF. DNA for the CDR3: TGTGCCAGCAGCCGCACACCCGGGACTAGCGGGGGGGGGATCCAAGAGACCCAGTACTTC.

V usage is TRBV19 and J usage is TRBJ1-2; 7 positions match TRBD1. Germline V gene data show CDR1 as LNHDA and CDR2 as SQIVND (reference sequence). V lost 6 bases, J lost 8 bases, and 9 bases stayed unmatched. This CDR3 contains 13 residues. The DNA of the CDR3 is TGTGCCAGTAGCCCGACAGGGCTCGTCGGCTACACCTTC. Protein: CASSPTGLVGYTF.

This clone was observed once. CDR3 sequence reads: CASSPTSGAQETQYF. CDR3 DNA sequence: TGTGCCAGCAGTCCTACTAGCGGGGCCCAAGAGACCCAGTACTTC. The rearrangement uses TRBV25-1 and TRBJ2-5; the match to TRBD2 covers 10 bases. The CDR3 has 15 amino acids. Germline-derived CDR1 and CDR2 are MGHDK and SYGVNS. The V and J ends lost 5 bases and 1 base, in that order; junction bases with no gene match: 4.

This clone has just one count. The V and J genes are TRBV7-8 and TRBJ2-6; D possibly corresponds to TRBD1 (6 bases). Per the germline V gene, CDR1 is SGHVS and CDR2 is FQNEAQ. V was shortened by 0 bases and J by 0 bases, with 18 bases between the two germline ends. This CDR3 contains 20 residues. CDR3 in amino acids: CASSLASGRGQSSGANVLTF. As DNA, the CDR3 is TGTGCCAGCAGCTTAGCGTCGGGCAGGGGCCAATCCTCTGGGGCCAACGTCCTGACTTTC. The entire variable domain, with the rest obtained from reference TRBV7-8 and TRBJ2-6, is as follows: GAGVSQSPRYKVAKRGQDVALRCDPISGHVSLFWYQQALGQGPEFLTYFQNEAQLDKSGLPSDRFFAERPEGSVSTLKIQRTQQEDSAVYLCASSLASGRGQSSGANVLTFGAGSRLTVL.

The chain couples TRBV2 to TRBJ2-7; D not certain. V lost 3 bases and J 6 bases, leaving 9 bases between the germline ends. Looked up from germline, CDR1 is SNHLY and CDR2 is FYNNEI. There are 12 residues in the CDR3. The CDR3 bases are TGTGCCAGCAGTGACGGGTGGCCCGAGCAGTACTTC. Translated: CASSDGWPEQYF.

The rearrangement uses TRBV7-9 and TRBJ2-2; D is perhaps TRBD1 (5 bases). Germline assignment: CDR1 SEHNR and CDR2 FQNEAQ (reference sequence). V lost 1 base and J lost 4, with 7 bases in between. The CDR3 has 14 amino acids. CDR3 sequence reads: CASSLEGATGELFF. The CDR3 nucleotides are TGTGCCAGCAGCTTAGAAGGGGCCACCGGGGAGCTGTTTTTT.

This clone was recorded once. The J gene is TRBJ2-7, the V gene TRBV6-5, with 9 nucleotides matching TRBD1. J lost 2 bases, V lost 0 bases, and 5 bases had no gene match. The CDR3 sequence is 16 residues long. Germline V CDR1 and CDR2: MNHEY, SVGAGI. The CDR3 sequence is CASSYSSGQGPYEQYF. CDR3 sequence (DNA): TGTGCCAGCAGTTACTCATCGGGACAGGGCCCCTACGAGCAGTACTTC.

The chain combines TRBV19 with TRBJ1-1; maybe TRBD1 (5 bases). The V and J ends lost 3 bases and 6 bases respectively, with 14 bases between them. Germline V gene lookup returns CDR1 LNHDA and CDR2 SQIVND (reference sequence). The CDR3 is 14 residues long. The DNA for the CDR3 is TGTGCCAGTAGTATTTTGGGGGGTTGGGCTGAAGCTTTCTTT. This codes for CASSILGGWAEAFF.

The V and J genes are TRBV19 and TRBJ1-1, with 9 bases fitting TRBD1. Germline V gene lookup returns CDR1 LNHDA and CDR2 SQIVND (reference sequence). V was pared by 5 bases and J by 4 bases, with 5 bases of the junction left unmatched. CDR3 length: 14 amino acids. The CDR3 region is CASSPDRGGTEAFF. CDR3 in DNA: TGTGCCAGTAGTCCAGACAGGGGGGGCACTGAAGCTTTCTTT.

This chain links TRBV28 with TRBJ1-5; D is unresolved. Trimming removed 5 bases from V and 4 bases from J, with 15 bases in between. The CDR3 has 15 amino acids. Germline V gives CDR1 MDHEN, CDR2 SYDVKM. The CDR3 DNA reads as TGTGCCAGCAGTCCCCGACACGGAGGGAATCAGCCCCAGCATTTT. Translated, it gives CASSPRHGGNQPQHF.

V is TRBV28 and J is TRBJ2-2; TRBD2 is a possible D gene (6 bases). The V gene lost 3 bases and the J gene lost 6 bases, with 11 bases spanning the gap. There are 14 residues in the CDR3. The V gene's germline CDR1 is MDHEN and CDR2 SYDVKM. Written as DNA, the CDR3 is TGTGCCAGCAGTTTCTTACAGCGGGCCGGGGAGCTGTTTTTT. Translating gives CASSFLQRAGELFF.

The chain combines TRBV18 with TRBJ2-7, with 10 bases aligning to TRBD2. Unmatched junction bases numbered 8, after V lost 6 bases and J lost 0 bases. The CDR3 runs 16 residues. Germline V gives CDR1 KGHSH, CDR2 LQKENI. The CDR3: CASSPGSSGGSYEQYF. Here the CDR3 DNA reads TGTGCCAGCTCGCCCGGTTCTAGCGGGGGCTCCTACGAGCAGTACTTC.

The DNA of the CDR3 is TGTGCCAGCAGCTGCCGGACTAGCGGGAGCTACGAGCAGTACTTC. This gives the protein CASSCRTSGSYEQYF. The chain has TRBV11-1 and TRBJ2-7; 13 bases fit TRBD2. Per germline, CDR1 SGHAT and CDR2 FQDESV (reference sequence). With V trimmed by 4 bases and J by 3 bases, 3 bases remained unmatched. The CDR3 is 15 amino acids.